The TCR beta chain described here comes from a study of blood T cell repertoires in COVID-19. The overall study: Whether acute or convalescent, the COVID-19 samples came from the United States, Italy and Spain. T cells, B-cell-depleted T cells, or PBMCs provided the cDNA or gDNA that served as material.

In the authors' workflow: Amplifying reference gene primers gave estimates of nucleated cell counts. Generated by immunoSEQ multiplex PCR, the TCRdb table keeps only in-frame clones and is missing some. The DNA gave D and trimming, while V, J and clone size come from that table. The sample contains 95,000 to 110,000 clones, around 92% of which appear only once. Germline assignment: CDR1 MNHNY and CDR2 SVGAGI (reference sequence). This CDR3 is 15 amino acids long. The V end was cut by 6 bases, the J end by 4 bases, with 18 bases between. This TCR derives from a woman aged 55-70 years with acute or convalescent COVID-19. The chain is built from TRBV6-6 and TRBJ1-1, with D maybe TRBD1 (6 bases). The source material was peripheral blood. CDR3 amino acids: CASSPTRGGGTEAFF. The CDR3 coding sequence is TGTGCCAGCAGCCCTACGCGAGGGGGGGGCACTGAAGCTTTCTTT.